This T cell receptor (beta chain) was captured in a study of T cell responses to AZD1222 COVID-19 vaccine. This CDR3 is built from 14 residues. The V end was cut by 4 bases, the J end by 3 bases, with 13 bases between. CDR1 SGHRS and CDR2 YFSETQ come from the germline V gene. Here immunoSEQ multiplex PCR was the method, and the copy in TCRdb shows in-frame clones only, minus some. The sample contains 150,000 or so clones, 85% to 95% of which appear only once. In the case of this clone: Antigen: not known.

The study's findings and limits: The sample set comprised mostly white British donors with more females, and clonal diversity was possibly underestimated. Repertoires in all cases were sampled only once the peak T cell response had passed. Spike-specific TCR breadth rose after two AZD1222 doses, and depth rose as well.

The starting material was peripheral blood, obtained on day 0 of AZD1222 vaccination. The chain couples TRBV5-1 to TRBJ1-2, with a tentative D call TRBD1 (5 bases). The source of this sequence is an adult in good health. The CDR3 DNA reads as TGCGCCAGCAGCATAGGGGTGTTGGACTATGGCTACACCTTC. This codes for CASSIGVLDYGYTF.